Sequencing of this T cell receptor beta chain was carried out in a study of T cells in localized non-small cell lung cancer. Measured with immunoSEQ multiplex PCR; TCRdb has only the in-frame clones, and not every one. The data contain 55,000 to 65,000 clones, 70% to 90% of them seen just once; the ten biggest clones take up 20% to 25%. Concerning this clone: The antigen is unknown.

The V and J ends lost 5 bases and 3 bases, in that order; junction bases with no gene match: 4. Germline loops: CDR1 SGHVS, CDR2 FQNEAQ. The CDR3 has 13 residues. Study-wide results and caveats: Heterogeneity is still possible, as just one tumor region was sequenced. Longer overall survival was seen with higher T cell density measured in blood. Adjacent lung tissue had a median approximately 61 of the top 100 clones found in the tumor. Tumor showed lower T cell clonality than uninvolved adjacent lung, where it was highest.

The sequencing used peripheral blood, collected before any cancer treatment. The chain employs TRBV7-8 and TRBJ2-7, with 7 bases identical to TRBD2. This receptor was identified in a man aged 35 to 69 with stage I squamous cell lung carcinoma. CDR3 region: CASSRGRIYEQYF. The CDR3 bases are TGTGCCAGCAGCCGCGGGAGAATCTACGAGCAGTACTTC.